Shown below are 25 T cell receptor beta chains from a single sample sequenced in a study of metastatic and nonmetastatic thyroid tumors. TCRdb re-processed the PCR reads through MiXCR. The sample records 35,000 to 50,000 clones, around 3.1% being singletons. There were no patients who had received any treatment before thyroid surgery. The specimen was blood. Every receptor here comes from a female donor with papillary thyroid cancer or a benign thyroid nodule (not recorded which). Some clones in this sample may be carry-over from other donors' samples.

This chain uses TRBV27 with TRBJ2-7; 8 bases are a match to TRBD1. The CDR3 contains 14 residues. The V gene end was trimmed by 2 bases and the J gene end by 4 bases; junction bases not matched to a gene: 4. CDR1 is MNHEY and CDR2 is SMNVEV in the germline V gene (reference sequence). CDR3 sequence reads: CASSLRQGAYEQYF. The CDR3, as DNA: TGTGCCAGCAGTTTACGGCAGGGGGCGTACGAGCAGTACTTC.

The sample holds many counts of this clone. The chain combines TRBV6-1 with TRBJ2-7; 8 bases agree with TRBD1. V lost 5 bases and J lost 4; bases outside the gene matches: 7. Per germline, CDR1 MNHNS and CDR2 SASEGT. There are 14 residues in the CDR3. In DNA, the CDR3 is TGTGCCAGCAGTTTCCGGGACAGGAATTACGAGCAGTACTTC. Translated: CASSFRDRNYEQYF.

This sequence joins TRBV3-1 and TRBJ1-2; D gene uncertain. Germline lookup yields CDR1 LGHDT and CDR2 YNNKEL (reference sequence). Trimming removed 3 bases from V and 4 bases from J, with 15 bases in between. The CDR3 is 15 amino acids. The DNA of the CDR3 is TGTGCCAGCAGCCAGGGTGGGGTGACTCGCTATGGCTACACCTTC. Its translation: CASSQGGVTRYGYTF.

This clone was seen many times. This chain links TRBV7-9 with TRBJ1-6; TRBD1 might be the D (5 bases). The CDR3 extends over 15 amino acids. The germline V and J ends were trimmed by 7 bases and 8 bases, with 18 bases remaining between them. Germline lookup yields CDR1 SEHNR and CDR2 FQNEAQ (reference sequence). The CDR3 nucleotides read TGTGCCAGCACCCTGGGGGGTTTGTCCGATTCACCCCTCCACTTT. Translating gives CASTLGGLSDSPLHF.

The sample holds many counts of this clone. The chain joins TRBV6-6 to TRBJ2-5; no clear D gene. Trimming cost V 0 bases and J 2 bases, with 16 bases left between them. In germline, CDR1 is MNHNY, CDR2 SVGAGI (reference sequence). CDR3 size: 17 residues. CDR3: CASSYSWSTVGQETQYF. The CDR3 DNA reads TGTGCCAGCAGTTACTCGTGGTCCACAGTGGGACAAGAGACCCAGTACTTC.

This clone was detected only a few times. This chain's CDR3 is CASSLSGGEEKLFF. The CDR3 nucleotides read TGTGCCAGCAGTTTAAGTGGGGGGGAAGAAAAACTGTTTTTT. The chain employs TRBV28 and TRBJ1-4, with D possibly TRBD1 on 5 matching bases. This CDR3 contains 14 residues. Germline-derived CDR1 and CDR2 are MDHEN and SYDVKM. The V gene lost 2 bases and the J gene lost 8 bases, with 12 bases spanning the gap.

This clone occurred a few times. At one of its ends the junction is not consistent with the germline gene, which may arise from a read error. The V and J genes are TRBV7-3 and TRBJ2-2; D possibly corresponds to TRBD2 (6 bases). The CDR3 length is 14 residues. Per germline, CDR1 SGHTA and CDR2 FQGTGA. This CDR3 is CASSLRGGTGELFF. For the CDR3, the DNA is TGTGCCAGCAGCTTAAGGGGCGGGACCGGGGAGCTGTTTTTC.

A few counts support this clone. This chain joins TRBV20-1 and TRBJ2-7, with D possibly matching TRBD2 (5 bases). CDR1 is DFQATT and CDR2 is SNEGSKA in the germline V gene (reference sequence). Trimming took off 0 bases at V and 6 bases at J, with 15 bases between the two ends. This CDR3 is 14 amino acids long. CDR3 amino acids: CSARDGARRFEQYF. CDR3 nucleotides: TGCAGTGCTAGAGACGGTGCCCGGAGGTTCGAGCAGTACTTC.

The chain recombines TRBV6-1 with TRBJ2-3; 12 bases line up with TRBD2. Trimming removed 2 bases from V and 4 bases from J; junction bases left unmatched: 1. The CDR3 runs 15 residues. Germline-derived CDR1 and CDR2 are MNHNS and SASEGT. This CDR3 is CASSELAGGPDTQYF. The CDR3 DNA reads as TGTGCCAGCAGTGAACTAGCGGGAGGGCCAGATACGCAGTATTTT.

With respect to this clone: One end of the junction varies from germline; a read error may be responsible. This sequence joins TRBV2 and TRBJ2-7, with TRBD2 matching over 7 bases. This CDR3 has 15 residues. Germline CDR1 is SNHLY and CDR2 is FYNNEI. The DNA for the CDR3 is TGTGCCAGCAGTTCTAGCAAGCGGGGTACCTACGGGCAGTACTTC. Translation gives CASSSSKRGTYGQYF.

This clone came up a few times. The chain employs TRBV7-2 and TRBJ2-1, with TRBD2 matching 11 bases. Germline CDR1 is SGHTA and CDR2 is FQGNSA. CDR3 length: 17 amino acids. V gave up 2 bases and J gave up 5 bases; unmatched junction bases: 8. CDR3 loop: CASSLRSGTSGHNEQFF. CDR3 sequence (DNA): TGTGCCAGCAGCTTAAGGTCAGGGACTAGCGGACACAATGAGCAGTTCTTC.

V gene TRBV30 combines with J gene TRBJ1-2; tentative D call: TRBD1 (5 bases). CDR3 length: 15 residues. Trimming took 2 bases from V and 7 from J, leaving 20 bases between them. Per the germline V gene, CDR1 is GTSNPN and CDR2 is SVGIG (reference sequence). CDR3 coding DNA: TGTGCCTGGAGTTCACCCCTTCGGGGGTGGTTTGGCTACACCTTC. Translated, it gives CAWSSPLRGWFGYTF.

The gene calls are TRBV7-2 and TRBJ1-5; 7 bases agree with TRBD1. The CDR3 loop spans 14 amino acids. V shed 4 bases, J shed 5 bases, and the junction held 5 bases outside the gene matches. Germline loops: CDR1 SGHTA, CDR2 FQGNSA. CDR3 in amino acids: CASSSRGGDQPQHF. In DNA, the CDR3 is TGTGCCAGCAGCTCCAGGGGGGGAGATCAGCCCCAGCATTTT.

This clone was seen a handful of times. This rearrangement joins TRBV5-1 to TRBJ2-2; TRBD1 agrees at 7 bases. Germline V gene lookup returns CDR1 SGHRS and CDR2 YFSETQ. The CDR3 has 14 residues. V was pared by 4 bases and J by 10 bases, with 10 bases of the junction left unmatched. Written as DNA, the CDR3 is TGCGCCAGCAGCCTAGAGGGGGCAGTCGAGGAGCTGTTTTTT. This translates into CASSLEGAVEELFF.

This clone was picked up a small number of times. A read error may account for a junction end that differs from germline. The chain is built from TRBV6-9 and TRBJ2-7; D ambiguous. Germline assignment: CDR1 MNHGY and CDR2 SVAAGI. The CDR3 extends over 13 amino acids. CDR3 residues: CASSYGLAGEQYF. The CDR3 coding sequence is TGTGCAAGCAGTTACGGGTTAGCTGGCGAGCAGTACTTC.

This sequence joins TRBV5-1 and TRBJ2-1, with a tentative D call TRBD2 (6 bases). The germline V gene has CDR1 SGHRS and CDR2 YFSETQ. The CDR3 is made up of 15 amino acids. Trimming removed 4 bases from V and 2 bases from J, with 13 bases in between. CDR3 DNA sequence: TGCGCCAGCAGCCTCAGCGGGTCCGCCTACAATGAGCAGTTCTTC. This gives the protein CASSLSGSAYNEQFF.

This clone was detected many times. This chain links TRBV7-9 with TRBJ2-7; tentative D call: TRBD2 (5 bases). Germline CDR1 reads SEHNR; CDR2 reads FQNEAQ (reference sequence). The CDR3 runs to 13 residues. Trimming removed 5 bases at V and 3 bases at J, with 11 bases between. The CDR3 DNA reads as TGTGCCAGCAGCCAACGGGGTAACTACGAGCAGTACTTC. Amino acids: CASSQRGNYEQYF.

This clone was seen at least ten times. The chain has TRBV2 and TRBJ2-1; D not resolved. Trimming shortened V by 3 bases and J by 6 bases, and 18 bases separated the two germline ends. Looked up from germline, CDR1 is SNHLY and CDR2 is FYNNEI. The CDR3 loop spans 16 amino acids. CDR3 nucleotide sequence: TGTGCCAGCAGTGAGGTGTCCACTTCTACTTTCAATGAGCAGTTCTTC. Translating it yields CASSEVSTSTFNEQFF.

This clone showed up many times. The CDR3 region is CASSWGQGGQPQHF. CDR3 DNA sequence: TGTGCCAGCAGTTGGGGACAGGGAGGTCAGCCCCAGCATTTT. This chain uses TRBV6-1 with TRBJ1-5, with TRBD1 matching over 9 bases. Unmatched junction bases numbered 5, after V lost 5 bases and J lost 6 bases. Germline values: CDR1 MNHNS, CDR2 SASEGT. The CDR3 loop spans 14 amino acids.

The J gene is TRBJ1-2, the V gene TRBV11-2; D gene uncertain. V lost 5 bases to trimming and J lost 4 bases, with 14 bases between them. The CDR3 runs 14 residues. Germline V lookup: CDR1 SGHAT, CDR2 FQNNGV. CDR3: CASSGEARSYGYTF. DNA of the CDR3: TGTGCCAGCAGCGGAGAGGCCAGGAGCTATGGCTACACCTTC.

The V call is TRBV6-1, the J call TRBJ1-1, with D maybe TRBD1 (6 bases). Germline CDR1 reads MNHNS; CDR2 reads SASEGT. V was shortened by 2 bases and J by 3 bases, with 10 bases between the two germline ends. This CDR3 has 14 residues. CDR3 region: CASSEQGSDTEAFF. CDR3 nucleotide sequence: TGTGCCAGCAGTGAACAGGGGAGTGACACTGAAGCTTTCTTT.

This clone has ten or more counts. The V call is TRBV19, the J call TRBJ2-4; D unresolved. Germline CDR1 and CDR2: LNHDA and SQIVND (reference sequence). With 4 bases removed from V and 8 bases from J, the gap between germline ends came to 6 bases. This CDR3 is built from 11 residues. CDR3 DNA: TGTGCCAGTAGTACACAAGACATTCAGTACTTC. Residues: CASSTQDIQYF.

This clone was picked up many times. The V and J genes are TRBV18 and TRBJ2-7; D is possibly TRBD1 or TRBD2 (6 bases each). V was cut by 2 bases and J by 5 bases, with 7 bases left in between. CDR1 is KGHSH and CDR2 is LQKENI in the germline V gene. The CDR3 has 12 residues. The CDR3 is CASSPRGDEQYF. The DNA of the CDR3 is TGTGCCAGCTCACCAAGGGGGGACGAGCAGTACTTC.

This clone was seen more than once but under ten times. At one end, the junction sequence differs from germline, possibly due to a read error. J is TRBJ1-1 and V is TRBV2, with a weak D call TRBD1 (5 bases). Germline values: CDR1 SNHLY, CDR2 FYNNEI. This CDR3 contains 14 residues. The CDR3 reads CASRPPRQNAEAFF. CDR3 coding DNA: TGTGCCAGCAGACCACCCCGACAGAACGCTGAAGCTTTCTTT.

This clone was counted many times. V usage is TRBV27 and J usage is TRBJ1-6; D unresolved. Germline CDR1 MNHEY, CDR2 SMNVEV (reference sequence). The CDR3 is made up of 12 amino acids. Deletions cut 3 bases from V and 7 bases from J, with 4 bases between. In DNA form, the CDR3 reads TGTGCCAGCAGTTTTGGAAATTCACCCCTCCACTTT. It encodes CASSFGNSPLHF.